This TCR beta chain appears in the sequencing data of a study of shared clonotypes between healthy human individuals. The naive CD8 fraction comprised CD45RO-negative cells positively selected for CCR7 and excluded terminally differentiated effector memory CD45RA+ cells. This CDR3 is built from 14 residues. CDR1 and CDR2 from the germline V gene are LGHNA and YNFKEQ. Trimming pared 0 bases from V and 6 bases from J, leaving 11 bases between. Once extracted for a subset, genomic DNA was divided evenly among several immunoSEQ plates. Generated by immunoSEQ multiplex PCR, the TCRdb table keeps only in-frame clones and is missing some. Among about 2 million clones listed, approximately 95% were seen once.

The receptor was derived from a man aged 18-30 years in good health. The sample taken for sequencing was naive CD8+ T cells sorted from blood. The chain recombines TRBV4-2 with TRBJ1-1; TRBD1 is a possible D gene (5 bases). CDR3 region: CASSQEPSGPEAFF. In nucleotides, the CDR3 is TGTGCCAGCAGCCAAGAGCCCTCAGGGCCTGAAGCTTTCTTT.